The text below deals with one T cell receptor beta chain. The data were obtained in a study of cytomegalovirus exposure and HLA in healthy donors. Study as a whole: Sequencing of 180 million or so T cells in an earlier analysis found 95 million to 120 million unique TCR beta sequences. Among several hundred genotyped donors, about 83% fell in the Caucasian-associated ancestry cluster.

The PCR contained 60 Vbeta and 13 Jbeta primers. Profiled with immunoSEQ multiplex PCR; TCRdb holds only in-frame clones, not every one. The data hold about 190,000 clones, with 74% observed a single time. Each of the donors was a healthy bone marrow donor. Sequencing was done on a sample of PBMCs. This TCR came from a woman aged 30 to 39 in good health and CMV-seropositive.

The DNA of the CDR3 is TGTGCCAGCAGTTTTAGTGCGGGAACCTACAATGAGCAGTTCTTC. It specifies CASSFSAGTYNEQFF. This chain links TRBV27 with TRBJ2-1; D might be TRBD2 (6 bases). This CDR3 has 15 residues. The V gene lost 3 bases and the J gene lost 2 bases, with 11 bases spanning the gap. Germline CDR1 MNHEY, CDR2 SMNVEV (reference sequence).